The T cell receptor beta chain described here comes from a study of OX40 agonist ivuxolimab in advanced cancers. For the study in its entirety: Ivuxolimab was an agonistic, fully human IgG2 monoclonal antibody directed against OX40 (CD134), a costimulatory receptor. Intravenous ivuxolimab was administered to patients every 2 weeks at six dose levels: 0.01, 0.1, 0.3, 1.5, 3 and 10 mg/kg. Of the roughly 51 dose-escalation patients, hepatocellular carcinoma was present in about 20, melanoma in approximately 15, renal cell carcinoma in 9 and head and neck cancer in 9. In the dose-escalation cohort, 75% to 85% of patients were male, and the mean age was 60 years with a range of roughly 23 to 79. Prior anti-PD-1, anti-PD-L1 or anti-CTLA-4 therapy was permitted, and less than 45% of dose-escalation patients had received checkpoint inhibitors. Partial responses occurred in three dose-escalation patients, of whom one had hepatocellular carcinoma and two had cutaneous melanoma. Peripheral TCRbeta sequencing was intended to test whether TCR sequence diversity was altered and clonal T-cell expansion was caused by ivuxolimab. The paper covers the monotherapy dose-escalation part of the phase I ivuxolimab trial, which included N ≈ 54 patients. The research as a whole found: The antigen specificity of the peripheral T cells that underwent clonal expansion was not determined. After ivuxolimab, CD8+ T cells had more expanded clones than CD4+ T cells on average. Partial responders in the 0.1-3.0 mg/kg groups had among the lowest normalized peripheral clonal expansion, especially among CD8+ T cells. At doses from 0.1 to 3.0 mg/kg, clonal expansion was seen in both CD4+ and CD8+ blood T cells between baseline and week 6. Low levels of normalized T-cell clonal expansion were also shown by some nonresponding patients.

About this clone: There is no known antigen for this receptor. It has no much larger one-base neighbor in the sample; base qualities were not kept.

The trial excluded patients who had a history of autoimmune disease or who were on systemic immunosuppression. Peripheral blood for TCR sequencing was collected from all dose cohorts at baseline, on cycle 4 day 1, and on cycle 7 day 1. Samples were obtained from an open-label, multicenter, first-in-human phase I dose-escalation trial of ivuxolimab. Adults with locally advanced or metastatic melanoma, renal cell, hepatocellular, or head and neck squamous cell carcinoma were enrolled in the trial. CD4+ and CD8+ T cells were sorted separately from peripheral blood before TCR sequencing. Including cysteine and phenylalanine, the CDR3 has 14 amino acids. Only CDR3 DNA is held: 42 bases, read in frame from base 1. The junction shows trimming of 6 bases on V and 5 bases on J, plus 16 bases between the germline ends. From a lookup of the germline V gene, CDR1 and CDR2 are MDHEN and SYDVKM. To sequence the TCRbeta CDR3 region, genomic DNA was isolated from the sorted cells. The immunoSEQ Assay was used to sequence the TCRbeta CDR3 regions. This immuneACCESS table, as held by TCRdb, lists in-frame sequences with V and J called but not all clones. Of the missing ones, under half trace to an unresolved V gene in checked studies; the others have no known cause. The sample table records around 120,000 clones; roughly nine tenths of these occur just once. The ten largest clones take up 0.55% of the sample.

Sequencing was performed on CD4+ or CD8+ T cells sorted from blood, taken in a trial of the OX40 agonist ivuxolimab. This TCR derives from an adult with an advanced solid tumor such as melanoma, head and neck, liver or kidney cancer. This sequence uses TRBV28 and TRBJ2-5, and the D gene may be TRBD1, 7 bases matching. The CDR3 is CASRATSGGETQYF. The nucleotide sequence is TGTGCCAGCAGGGCCACTTCAGGGGGGGAGACCCAGTACTTC.